These 4 T cell receptor beta chains share one sample of origin, sequenced in a study of memory CD4+ T cells and cytomegalovirus serostatus. Produced via immunoSEQ multiplex PCR; TCRdb's table is partial and in-frame only. The table lists some 41,000 clones, less than 80% of them singletons. Single viable CD3+CD4+CD8-CD45RO+ cells were sorted as the memory CD4+ T cells. Material for sequencing was memory CD4+ T cells from blood. These receptors were collected from an adult in good health and CMV-seronegative.

V and J are TRBV7-2 and TRBJ1-2, with D unclear. The CDR3 length is 12 residues. Trimming took 1 base from V and 8 from J, leaving 8 bases between them. The germline V gene encodes CDR1 SGHTA and CDR2 FQGNSA. CDR3 sequence (DNA): TGTGCCAGCAGCTTAGAATTCAGAGGCTACACCTTC. Protein: CASSLEFRGYTF.

The rearrangement joins TRBV19 to TRBJ1-4; no firm D call. In germline, CDR1 is LNHDA, CDR2 SQIVND (reference sequence). The length of the CDR3 is 13 residues. V shed 4 bases and J shed 8 bases, with 11 bases lying between them. CDR3 sequence reads: CASSKGRGEKLFF. The DNA of the CDR3 is TGTGCCAGTAGTAAAGGTAGAGGAGAAAAACTGTTTTTT.

The chain has TRBV7-2 and TRBJ2-1; the match to TRBD2 covers 9 bases. In germline, CDR1 is SGHTA, CDR2 FQGNSA. The V and J ends lost 1 base and 7 bases, in that order; junction bases with no gene match: 8. This CDR3 has 16 residues. CDR3 nucleotide sequence: TGTGCCAGCAGCTTAGATCCTAGCGGGATATTAAATGAGCAGTTCTTC. Its translation: CASSLDPSGILNEQFF.

V is TRBV5-6 and J is TRBJ2-5, with TRBD1 identical over 7 bases. CDR3 size: 14 residues. The germline V gene encodes CDR1 SGHDT and CDR2 YYEEEE. With V trimmed by 4 bases and J by 9 bases, 12 bases remained unmatched. The CDR3 DNA follows: TGTGCCAGCAGCCCCTGGACAGGACCTGGGGCCCAGTACTTC. It is translated as CASSPWTGPGAQYF.